The source of this T cell receptor (beta chain) is a study of beta chain features in type 1 diabetes. Study-wide context: Across every sample, 107,917,701 sorted cells were examined in total. Study results and limitations: All four CD4+ subsets of Type 1 diabetes patients contained TCRB CDR3s that were moderately but significantly shorter. Whether HLA type affects TCRB rearrangement stayed undetermined in the present work.

This clone came up a few times. Its target is not known. Since all of the isolated RNA was reverse transcribed, expressed TCRB transcripts were what got sequenced. Naive, central memory and regulatory T cell samples came to a mean of approximately 3.6 million reads. Produced via immunoSEQ multiplex PCR; TCRdb's table is partial and in-frame only. The sample carries some 700,000 clones, roughly 12% recorded once. CD45RO/CCR7/CD25/CD127/CD95/CD27 staining was used to isolate CD4+ naive, central memory, regulatory and stem cell-like memory cells by sorting. The CDR3 sequence is 15 residues long. Germline-derived CDR1 and CDR2 are SGHDN and FVKESK. The V and J ends lost 5 bases and 4 bases, in that order; junction bases with no gene match: 5.

The sequenced sample was naive CD4+ T cells from blood. The sequence was collected from a man younger than 35 with type 1 diabetes. The chain joins TRBV14 to TRBJ1-6; 7 bases fit TRBD1. Here the CDR3 DNA reads TGTGCCAGCAGCGTCACAGGGGATTATAATTCACCCCTCCACTTT. It yields the protein CASSVTGDYNSPLHF.